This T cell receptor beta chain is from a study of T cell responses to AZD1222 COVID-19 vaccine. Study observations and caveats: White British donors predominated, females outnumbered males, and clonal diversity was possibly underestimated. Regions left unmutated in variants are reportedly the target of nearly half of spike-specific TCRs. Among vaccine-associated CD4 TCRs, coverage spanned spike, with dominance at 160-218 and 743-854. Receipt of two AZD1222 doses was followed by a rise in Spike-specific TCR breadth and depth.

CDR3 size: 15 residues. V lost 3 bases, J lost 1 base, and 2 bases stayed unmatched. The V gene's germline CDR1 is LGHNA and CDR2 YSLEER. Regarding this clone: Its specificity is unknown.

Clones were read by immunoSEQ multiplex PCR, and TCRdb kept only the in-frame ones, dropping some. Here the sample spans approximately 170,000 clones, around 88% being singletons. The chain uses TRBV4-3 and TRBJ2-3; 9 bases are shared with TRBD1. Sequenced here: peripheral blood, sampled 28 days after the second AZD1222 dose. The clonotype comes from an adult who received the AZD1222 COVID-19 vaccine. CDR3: CASSHRTGGTDTQYF. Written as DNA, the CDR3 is TGCGCCAGCAGCCACAGGACAGGGGGCACAGATACGCAGTATTTT.